The clone carrying this TCR beta chain showed up just once. Its antigen is not known. This sample stems from a study of blood T cells in healthy people across ages. This CDR3 spans 16 amino acids. Trimming cost V 4 bases and J 7 bases, with 20 bases left between them. Study-wide results and caveats: The fall in TCR beta diversity per million T cells was roughly linear with age.

Combining a sample-barcoded 5' primer with a J-beta primer mix, a second PCR ran for roughly 7 to 12 cycles. TCRdb reanalysed the 5' RACE reads using MiXCR and keeps one entry per CDR3 protein. The sample consists of 780,000 or so distinct CDR3 sequences, roughly 50% of them appearing once. Healthy Caucasians from Russia aged roughly 6 to 95 served as donors. The study isolated at least 6.5 million PBMCs from each sample. This chain uses TRBV12-3 or TRBV12-4 with TRBJ1-5; D call uncertain. This receptor was taken from a man aged 40-49 years in good health. The material sequenced was blood. The CDR3 DNA follows: TGTGCCAGCAGTTCCCCCCTCAGGTCCGGAGGGCAGCCCCAGCATTTT. Its protein is CASSSPLRSGGQPQHF.